The sample holds a few counts of the clone carrying this T cell receptor beta chain. What it binds is unknown. V was clipped by 7 bases and J by 6 bases, with 24 bases between them. The CDR3 extends over 15 amino acids. CDR1 and CDR2 from the germline V gene are SQVTM and ANQGSEA. This record belongs to a study of cytomegalovirus exposure and HLA in healthy donors. Study outcomes and limitations: One later analysis reportedly identified an Asian-associated ancestry cluster that showed fewer N-insertions than the roughly 640-donor mean.

PCR amplification relied on 60 Vbeta primers (plus 13 Jbeta primers). Some clones are missing from TCRdb's copy, which holds only in-frame ones; the method was immunoSEQ multiplex PCR. The repertoire includes 140,000 to 150,000 clones, more than 75% of them detected once, and around 3% sits in the top ten. Material for sequencing was PBMCs. The chain carries TRBV29-1 and TRBJ1-1; D might be TRBD1 (5 bases). This receptor was taken from a female donor in good health and CMV-seronegative. The CDR3 sequence: CSGAGGGLSFPEAFF. For the CDR3, the DNA is TGCAGCGGAGCGGGGGGAGGACTCTCATTTCCTGAAGCTTTCTTT.